This T cell receptor beta chain appears in the sequencing data of a study of T-cell memory formation after mild COVID-19. This clonotype was seen repeatedly, ten times or more. With 1 base removed from V and 3 bases from J, the gap between germline ends came to 25 bases. The CDR3 runs to 20 residues. CDR1 and CDR2 from the germline V gene are MGHRA and YSYEKL. In TCRdb, the 5' RACE reads were re-called with MiXCR into one record per CDR3 protein. The table has 350,000 to 500,000 distinct CDR3 sequences, around 17% seen once. Source material: PBMCs or a T cell subset sorted from them (not recorded which). The chain couples TRBV4-1 to TRBJ1-5; perhaps TRBD1 as D (5 bases). The receptor was derived from a man in his late teens or twenties who had mild COVID-19 (a few samples of this study predate the infection). Cell type and time point are not known. The CDR3 coding sequence is TGCGCCAGCAGCCAAGTTTGGCCCACGACGCGCTCCAGGGTCAATCAGCCCCAGCATTTT. It is translated as CASSQVWPTTRSRVNQPQHF.